The 12 T cell receptor beta chains listed next were all sequenced from one sample in a study of cytomegalovirus exposure and HLA in healthy donors. Only in-frame clones appear in the TCRdb table, and some are missing; sequencing was by immunoSEQ multiplex PCR. Seen here are about 160,000 clones, around nine tenths observed once, and the top ten hold about 2.3%. Sequencing was done on a sample of PBMCs. These receptors all stem from a woman aged 18-29 years in good health and CMV-seronegative.

Written as DNA, the CDR3 is TGTGCCAGCAGCACCACTAGCGGTTCTTACAATGAGCAGTTCTTC. Its protein product is CASSTTSGSYNEQFF. The chain has TRBV7-3 and TRBJ2-1, with 8 bases fitting TRBD2. The CDR3 is 15 amino acids. V was clipped by 5 bases and J by 4 bases; unmatched bases: 7. Per germline, CDR1 SGHTA and CDR2 FQGTGA. Full variable domain (outside the CDR3, taken from reference TRBV7-3 and TRBJ2-1): GAGVSQTPSNKVTEKGKYVELRCDPISGHTALYWYRQSLGQGPEFLIYFQGTGAADDSGLPNDRFFAVRPEGSVSTLKIQRTERGDSAVYLCASSTTSGSYNEQFFGPGTRLTVL.

The chain uses TRBV5-4 and TRBJ1-1; TRBD1 matches at 9 bases. The V gene end was trimmed by 9 bases and the J gene end by 6 bases; junction bases not matched to a gene: 9. This CDR3 is built from 13 residues. Germline loops: CDR1 SGHNT, CDR2 YYREEE (reference sequence). This CDR3 is CATYRDRAPEAFF. CDR3 nucleotides: TGTGCCACCTACCGGGACAGGGCTCCTGAAGCTTTCTTT.

The V call is TRBV9, the J call TRBJ1-2; no reliable D call. CDR1 and CDR2 from the germline V gene are SGDLS and YYNGEE. Between the trimmed V and J ends, which lost 0 bases and 8 bases, there was a span of 11 bases. This CDR3 has 13 amino acids. CDR3 region: CASSVGPSQGYTF. Written as DNA, the CDR3 is TGTGCCAGCAGCGTAGGGCCCTCTCAAGGCTACACCTTC.

The chain employs TRBV2 and TRBJ1-4, with a possible D match to TRBD1 (5 bases). Germline lookup yields CDR1 SNHLY and CDR2 FYNNEI. V lost 9 bases to trimming and J lost 5 bases, with 13 bases between them. CDR3 length equals 13 residues. CDR3 coding DNA: TGTGCCAGTTCTTTGGGGCTAAATGAAAAACTGTTTTTT. Protein sequence: CASSLGLNEKLFF.

The chain couples TRBV6-6 to TRBJ2-2; D is undetermined. There are 12 residues in the CDR3. Germline V gene data show CDR1 as MNHNY and CDR2 as SVGAGI (reference sequence). Deletions cut 2 bases from V and 6 bases from J, with 4 bases between. CDR3 sequence (DNA): TGTGCCAGCAGTTACCCGTCCGGGGAGCTGTTTTTT. It is translated as CASSYPSGELFF.

This rearrangement joins TRBV6-6 to TRBJ1-5; 8 bases match TRBD1. This CDR3 is 15 amino acids long. J lost 2 bases, V lost 4 bases, and 4 bases had no gene match. Per the germline V gene, CDR1 is MNHNY and CDR2 is SVGAGI (reference sequence). This chain's CDR3 is CASSSRTGRNQPQHF. The CDR3 DNA is TGTGCCAGCAGTTCTAGGACAGGGCGCAATCAGCCCCAGCATTTT.

The table lists this clone with a few counts. V is TRBV13 and J is TRBJ1-1; D unresolved. This CDR3 has 16 amino acids. Germline loops: CDR1 PRHDT, CDR2 FYEKMQ (reference sequence). V lost 5 bases, J lost 1 base, and 17 bases lay in between. Written as DNA, the CDR3 is TGTGCCAGCAGCCCCGGGGTGGCGGGCCAGAACACTGAAGCTTTCTTT. This encodes CASSPGVAGQNTEAFF.

The CDR3 coding sequence is TGCGCCAGCAGCCCTACTGCGGGAGGGGGTTCCTACGAGCAGTACTTC. Protein product: CASSPTAGGGSYEQYF. The V call is TRBV5-1, the J call TRBJ2-7; 9 nucleotides agree with TRBD2. Trimming removed 4 bases from V and 1 base from J; junction bases left unmatched: 9. CDR3 length equals 16 residues. Germline values: CDR1 SGHRS, CDR2 YFSETQ.

The J gene is TRBJ1-5, the V gene TRBV12-5; 9 nucleotides match TRBD1. In germline, CDR1 is LGHNT, CDR2 FRNRAP. V was clipped by 1 base and J by 7 bases; unmatched bases: 2. This CDR3 spans 14 amino acids. For the CDR3, the DNA is TGTGCTAGTGGTTTGGGGGGACAGGGCCAGCCCCAGCATTTT. It is translated as CASGLGGQGQPQHF.

The V and J genes are TRBV4-3 and TRBJ2-2; TRBD1 matches 10 bases. After removal of 0 bases from V and 7 bases from J, the junction contained 11 bases not matched to a gene. CDR1 is LGHNA and CDR2 is YSLEER in the germline V gene. The CDR3 loop spans 18 amino acids. The CDR3 loop reads CASSQDRTGGPIFGELFF. The CDR3 coding sequence is TGCGCCAGCAGCCAAGATCGGACAGGGGGTCCCATTTTCGGGGAGCTGTTTTTT.

The chain couples TRBV4-1 to TRBJ1-1; D might be TRBD1 (6 bases). This CDR3 region has 14 residues. Trimming took off 5 bases at V and 5 bases at J, with 15 bases between the two ends. Germline lookup yields CDR1 MGHRA and CDR2 YSYEKL. The CDR3 coding sequence is TGCGCCAGCAGCAAACAGGGTGTAGGGACTGAAGCTTTCTTT. It specifies CASSKQGVGTEAFF.

The V and J genes are TRBV27 and TRBJ2-1; possibly TRBD2 for D (6 bases). Germline loops: CDR1 MNHEY, CDR2 SMNVEV (reference sequence). The CDR3 has 12 residues. Between the trimmed V and J ends, which lost 5 bases and 12 bases, there was a span of 14 bases. CDR3 bases: TGTGCCAGCAGTCCCACCGGGACTCGGCAGTTCTTC. The encoded protein is CASSPTGTRQFF.